This paragraph reports one TCR beta chain. Its specificity is not known. Looked up from germline, CDR1 is MNHNS and CDR2 is SASEGT. CDR3 length: 12 residues. V was shortened by 8 bases and J by 5 bases, with 7 bases between the two germline ends. The sample originates from a study of siplizumab effects on memory and regulatory T cells. Study-level findings and limits: Controls showed an average of around 27% Treg-derived mappable alloreactive CD4+ clones, while siplizumab showed 60% to 80%. The suppressive capacity of proliferating Tregs from siplizumab cultures remained unconfirmed. Naive or memory phenotype was unassignable for roughly 75-97% of proliferating CD4+ or CD8+ clones.

Clones were read by immunoSEQ multiplex PCR, and TCRdb kept only the in-frame ones, dropping some. This table holds some 100,000 clones, 91% found once. Material: CD4+ T cells sorted from blood. The rearrangement links TRBV6-1 to TRBJ1-6; D uncertain. This TCR was sampled from a human donor in good health. CDR3 nucleotides: TGTGCCAGCGGGATTAATAATTCACCCCTCCACTTT. Protein product: CASGINNSPLHF.